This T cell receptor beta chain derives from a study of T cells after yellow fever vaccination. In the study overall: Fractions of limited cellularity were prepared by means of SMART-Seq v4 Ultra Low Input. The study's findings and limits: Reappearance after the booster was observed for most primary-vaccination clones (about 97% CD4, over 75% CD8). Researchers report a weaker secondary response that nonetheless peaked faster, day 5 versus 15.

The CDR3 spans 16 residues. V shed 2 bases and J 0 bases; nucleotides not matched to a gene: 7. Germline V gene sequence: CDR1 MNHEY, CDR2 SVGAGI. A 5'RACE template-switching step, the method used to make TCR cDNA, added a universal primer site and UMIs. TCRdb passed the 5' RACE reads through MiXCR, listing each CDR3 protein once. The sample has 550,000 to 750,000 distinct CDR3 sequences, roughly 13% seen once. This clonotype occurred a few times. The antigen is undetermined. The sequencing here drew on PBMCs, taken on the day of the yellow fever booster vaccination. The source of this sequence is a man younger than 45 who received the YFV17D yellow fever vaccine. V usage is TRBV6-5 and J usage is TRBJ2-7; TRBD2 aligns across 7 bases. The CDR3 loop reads CASSYGTSVSSYEQYF. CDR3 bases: TGTGCCAGCAGTTACGGCACTAGCGTTAGCTCCTACGAGCAGTACTTC.